One sample yielded the 22 T cell receptor beta chains listed below, sequenced in a study of CD8+CD57+ T cells in acquired aplastic anemia. Individuals selected for sequencing had exhibited CD8+CD57+ cell expansion on flow cytometry. Genomic DNA constituted the template upon which TCR beta VDJ and CDR3 profiling was performed. TCRdb analysed the reads with MiXCR anew, one entry per CDR3 protein. In the table there are about 150,000 distinct CDR3 sequences, approximately 52% of which are singletons. Material: sorted CD4+, CD8+, or CD8+CD57+ T cells (not recorded which) from PBMCs. Receptors originate from a human donor with aplastic anemia.

V is TRBV7-9 and J is TRBJ2-7; D gene uncertain. V lost 8 bases, J lost 4 bases, and 9 bases lay in between. Germline V gene data show CDR1 as SEHNR and CDR2 as FQNEAQ (reference sequence). The CDR3 covers 11 residues. The CDR3 DNA reads TGTGCCAGCGTCGATAAGTACGAGCAGTACTTC. It codes for CASVDKYEQYF.

This clonotype was detected many times. This rearrangement joins TRBV20-1 to TRBJ2-2; 9 bases line up with TRBD2. V shed 1 base, J shed 0 bases, and the junction held 6 bases outside the gene matches. CDR1 and CDR2 from the germline V gene are DFQATT and SNEGSKA (reference sequence). The CDR3 is made up of 17 amino acids. CDR3 nucleotide sequence: TGCAGTGCTAGAGTGGCTAGCGGGGTCGCGAACACCGGGGAGCTGTTTTTT. Its translation: CSARVASGVANTGELFF.

This chain links TRBV20-1 with TRBJ1-1; D is unresolved. CDR3 length: 11 residues. Germline CDR1 DFQATT, CDR2 SNEGSKA (reference sequence). Trimming pared 0 bases from V and 7 bases from J, leaving 6 bases between. The CDR3 DNA is TGCAGTGCTAGAGACACGGTTGAAGCTTTCTTT. The encoded protein is CSARDTVEAFF.

The chain employs TRBV11-2 and TRBJ2-7, with D uncertain. The germline gives CDR1 SGHAT, CDR2 FQNNGV. The CDR3 is made up of 13 amino acids. V lost 1 base and J lost 4, with 8 bases in between. The CDR3 loop is CASSLASEYEQYF. The CDR3 DNA sequence: TGTGCCAGCAGCTTAGCCAGTGAATACGAGCAGTACTTC.

This clonotype occurred many times. The chain joins TRBV6-1 to TRBJ2-3; D is uncertain. There are 16 residues in the CDR3. From germline, CDR1 is MNHNS and CDR2 SASEGT. Trimming took off 3 bases at V and 3 bases at J, with 16 bases between the two ends. CDR3 amino acids: CASSDPAWSETDTQYF. CDR3 DNA: TGTGCCAGCAGTGACCCCGCCTGGTCCGAAACAGATACGCAGTATTTT.

This chain joins TRBV27 and TRBJ2-7; 8 nucleotides match TRBD1. CDR1 and CDR2 (germline): MNHEY, SMNVEV (reference sequence). V shed 5 bases, J shed 4 bases, and the junction held 7 bases outside the gene matches. The CDR3 has 14 residues. The CDR3: CASSLGTGVYEQYF. The CDR3 bases are TGTGCCAGCAGTCTCGGGACAGGAGTGTACGAGCAGTACTTC.

This clonotype was observed once. CDR3 DNA: TGTGCCAGCAGCCTGACCCTGGGGGGTTATGGCTACACCTTC. Its protein product is CASSLTLGGYGYTF. The chain joins TRBV7-6 to TRBJ1-2; D perhaps matches TRBD1 (5 bases). Germline V lookup: CDR1 SGHVS, CDR2 FNYEAQ. The V end lost 5 bases, the J end lost 5 bases, and 15 bases lay between the germline ends. The CDR3 totals 14 residues. Full variable domain (outside the CDR3, taken from reference TRBV7-6 and TRBJ1-2): GAGVSQSPRYKVTKRGQDVALRCDPISGHVSLYWYRQALGQGPEFLTYFNYEAQQDKSGLPNDRFSAERPEGSISTLTIQRTEQRDSAMYRCASSLTLGGYGYTFGSGTRLTVV.

Regarding this clonotype: A clone one base away is much larger, so this may be a read error. The CDR3 coding sequence is TGTGCCAGCAGTTACTCGCTTCCGAGGACAGGGGGCCTCTATGGCTACACCTTC. Translating it yields CASSYSLPRTGGLYGYTF. This sequence joins TRBV10-3 and TRBJ1-2; 11 nucleotides match TRBD1. The germline V gene encodes CDR1 ENHRY and CDR2 SYGVKD. The CDR3 has 18 residues.

This clonotype was observed a few times. This chain links TRBV7-3 with TRBJ2-7; the D gene is possibly TRBD1 (6 bases). Germline CDR1 is SGHTA and CDR2 is FQGTGA. Trimming cost V 5 bases and J 5 bases, with 16 bases left between them. The CDR3 consists of 14 residues. CDR3 amino acids: CASSLYRAGDEQYF. As DNA, the CDR3 is TGTGCCAGCAGCCTATACAGGGCTGGGGACGAGCAGTACTTC.

The chain carries TRBV24-1 and TRBJ2-3, with TRBD2 matching over 11 bases. With 7 bases clipped from V and 5 bases from J, the junction kept 7 bases outside the gene matches. CDR3 size: 15 residues. Germline V gene sequence: CDR1 KGHDR, CDR2 SFDVKD. CDR3 DNA: TGTGCCACCAGCGTAGCGGGGGGGCAGAGAGATACGCAGTATTTT. It translates to CATSVAGGQRDTQYF.

CDR3 nucleotide sequence: TGTGCCAGCAGCTTAGGACCGACTTTC. It codes for CASSLGPTF. The genes are TRBV7-3 and TRBJ2-6, with D unclear. Trimming took 2 bases from V and 18 from J, leaving 5 bases between them. The germline CDR1 and CDR2 sequences are SGHTA and FQGTGA. This CDR3 contains 9 residues.

In its sample, this clonotype was seen many times. The chain uses TRBV6-1 and TRBJ2-5; TRBD2 agrees at 12 bases. CDR3 length: 14 residues. V lost 6 bases to trimming and J lost 5 bases; unmatched junction nucleotides: 4. The germline V gene encodes CDR1 MNHNS and CDR2 SASEGT. The CDR3 protein is CASRPSGGGETQYF. In nucleotides, the CDR3 is TGTGCCAGCAGACCTAGCGGGGGGGGCGAGACCCAGTACTTC.

The V call is TRBV10-3, the J call TRBJ1-1; the D is unclear. The CDR3 is 14 amino acids. V lost 3 bases and J lost 6, with 14 bases in between. In germline, CDR1 is ENHRY, CDR2 SYGVKD. Written as DNA, the CDR3 is TGTGCCATCAGTGACCACCGACACGCTGCTGAAGCTTTCTTT. Protein product: CAISDHRHAAEAFF.

This clonotype was seen ten or more times. The V and J genes are TRBV9 and TRBJ1-2; 10 bases map to TRBD1. The CDR3 loop spans 14 amino acids. After removal of 0 bases from V and 5 bases from J, the junction contained 1 base not matched to a gene. Germline V lookup: CDR1 SGDLS, CDR2 YYNGEE. CDR3 amino acids: CASSVGDRGYGYTF. The DNA of the CDR3 is TGTGCCAGCAGCGTAGGGGACAGGGGATATGGCTACACCTTC.

This rearrangement joins TRBV10-3 to TRBJ2-7; TRBD2 matches 8 bases. The junction had 8 bases not matched to a gene; V was cut back by 2 bases and J by 5 bases. Germline V gives CDR1 ENHRY, CDR2 SYGVKD. The CDR3 has 15 amino acids. CDR3 sequence: CAISEHREGANEQYF. CDR3 DNA sequence: TGTGCCATCAGTGAGCATCGGGAGGGAGCGAACGAGCAGTACTTC.

V gene TRBV7-7 combines with J gene TRBJ2-7; TRBD1 is a possible D gene (6 bases). V gave up 4 bases and J gave up 2 bases, with 9 bases separating them. The CDR3 has 13 residues. CDR1 and CDR2 from the germline V gene are SSHAT and FNYEAQ (reference sequence). DNA of the CDR3: TGTGCCAGCAGCTACGGGACAACCTACGAGCAGTACTTC. Translation gives CASSYGTTYEQYF. Complete variable domain (other parts from reference TRBV7-7 and TRBJ2-7): GAGVSQSPRYKVTKRGQDVTLRCDPISSHATLYWYQQALGQGPEFLTYFNYEAQPDKSGLPSDRFSAERPEGSISTLTIQRTEQRDSAMYRCASSYGTTYEQYFGPGTRLTVT.

The genes are TRBV2 and TRBJ1-2; tentatively, D is TRBD1 (5 bases). The germline CDR1 and CDR2 sequences are SNHLY and FYNNEI. The length of the CDR3 is 13 residues. The V end was cut by 6 bases, the J end by 1 base, with 9 bases between. The CDR3 bases are TGTGCCAGCAGCCAAGACAGTAACTATGGCTACACCTTC. As protein: CASSQDSNYGYTF.

The chain is built from TRBV5-1 and TRBJ2-1; no clear D. The CDR3 has 14 residues. Trimming removed 0 bases from V and 7 bases from J, with 11 bases in between. Germline CDR1 reads SGHRS; CDR2 reads YFSETQ. The CDR3 bases are TGCGCCAGCAGCTTGGGTACGAGGAAGAATGAGCAGTTCTTC. Translated, it gives CASSLGTRKNEQFF.

The genes are TRBV7-3 and TRBJ2-7; 7 bases agree with TRBD2. This CDR3 comprises 15 residues. The J segment lost 5 bases and the V segment lost 1 base, leaving 8 bases of the junction unmatched. CDR1 and CDR2 (germline): SGHTA, FQGTGA. The CDR3 region is CASSLKTSGINEQYF. The CDR3 DNA is TGTGCCAGCAGCTTAAAAACAAGCGGGATAAACGAGCAGTACTTC.

Ten or more counts support this clonotype. The V and J genes are TRBV20-1 and TRBJ2-5, with 9 bases that match TRBD2. J was trimmed by 0 bases and V by 3 bases; bases with no gene match: 8. The V gene's germline CDR1 is DFQATT and CDR2 SNEGSKA (reference sequence). This CDR3 has 16 residues. DNA of the CDR3: TGCAGTGCTAGGGGGGGGACTAGCCAGTACCAAGAGACCCAGTACTTC. This sequence encodes CSARGGTSQYQETQYF.

V usage is TRBV29-1 and J usage is TRBJ2-1; a weak D match, TRBD2 (5 bases). The CDR3 has 14 residues. Per germline, CDR1 SQVTM and CDR2 ANQGSEA. V was cut by 2 bases and J by 4 bases, with 12 bases left in between. CDR3 sequence (DNA): TGCAGCGTTGAACCAAGCGGAGCTTACAATGAGCAGTTCTTC. It is translated as CSVEPSGAYNEQFF.

The rearrangement joins TRBV25-1 to TRBJ1-6; D gene uncertain. The CDR3 loop spans 14 amino acids. The ends were cut back, 3 bases at V and 4 bases at J, with 7 bases in the middle. Germline V gene sequence: CDR1 MGHDK, CDR2 SYGVNS. The CDR3 sequence: CASSDPGYNSPLHF. CDR3 coding DNA: TGTGCCAGCAGTGATCCGGGTTATAATTCACCCCTCCACTTT.